This T cell receptor beta chain is from a study of control samples from healthy donors and cancer patients. CDR3 length: 15 amino acids. In germline, CDR1 is KGHSH, CDR2 LQKENI. V shed 3 bases, J shed 7 bases, and the junction held 6 bases outside the gene matches. The repertoire was sequenced with immunoSEQ multiplex PCR; TCRdb's copy has only in-frame clones and lacks some. The profile shows some 100,000 clones, roughly 84% of them singletons. The receptor was isolated from a woman aged 45-65 years in good health. Sequencing was carried out using blood. The J gene is TRBJ2-1, the V gene TRBV18; TRBD2 aligns across 10 bases. The DNA of the CDR3 is TGTGCCAGCTCACCTCCGGGACTAGCGTTGAATGAGCAGTTCTTC. Protein sequence: CASSPPGLALNEQFF. Drawing the rest from reference TRBV18 and TRBJ2-1, the complete variable domain is NAGVMQNPRHLVRRRGQEARLRCSPMKGHSHVYWYRQLPEEGLKFMVYLQKENIIDESGMPKERFSAEFPKEGPSILRIQQVVRGDSAAYFCASSPPGLALNEQFFGPGTRLTVL.